This T cell receptor beta chain derives from a study of T cell responses to AZD1222 COVID-19 vaccine. This clone showed up just a few times. Its antigen is unidentified. Study-level points and caveats: Seropositive at baseline were only a handful of AZD1222 recipients. Among the donors, most were white British and more were female, and clonal diversity was possibly underestimated. Repertoire samples came only from after the peak T cell response.

The CDR3 has 17 residues. The germline V and J ends were trimmed by 9 bases and 4 bases, with 22 bases remaining between them. In germline, CDR1 is SNHLY, CDR2 FYNNEI. The method was immunoSEQ multiplex PCR; TCRdb's version includes in-frame clones alone and lacks a portion of them. Counted here are some 69,000 clones, roughly 80% occurring once; the ten biggest clones make up over 12%. This chain uses TRBV2 with TRBJ1-6, with a weak D call TRBD1 (5 bases). Sequencing used peripheral blood, obtained 28 days after the second AZD1222 dose. The source is an adult who received the AZD1222 COVID-19 vaccine. CDR3 in DNA: TGTGCCAGTTACCTCAGGAGTGGGGCAAGTTATAATTCACCCCTCCACTTT. It encodes CASYLRSGASYNSPLHF.